These 28 T cell receptor beta chains were sequenced from one sample in a study of blood T cell repertoires in COVID-19. TCRdb's table, derived via immunoSEQ multiplex PCR, lists solely in-frame clones and lacks some. The table has roughly 300,000 clones, roughly 85% seen once; the top ten hold approximately 5.2%. Input material: PBMCs or T cells enriched from blood (not recorded which). Receptors originate from a woman between 25 and 40 years old who had recovered from COVID-19.

This clone was picked up one time. This chain uses TRBV9 with TRBJ1-1, with D possibly being TRBD1 (5 bases). The ends were cut back, 2 bases at V and 4 bases at J, with 12 bases in the middle. This CDR3 comprises 14 residues. In germline, CDR1 is SGDLS, CDR2 YYNGEE. CDR3 coding DNA: TGTGCCAGCAGCGTTACAGGTGTCGGCACTGAAGCTTTCTTT. This encodes CASSVTGVGTEAFF.

A single count supports this clone. The chain links TRBV7-9 to TRBJ1-2, with unresolved D. Germline V gene data show CDR1 as SEHNR and CDR2 as FQNEAQ (reference sequence). Trimming stripped 5 bases from V and 6 bases from J, with 13 bases between. This CDR3 region has 13 residues. CDR3 in DNA: TGTGCCAGCAGCCTATCGCCGGGTCATGGCTACACCTTC. The encoded protein is CASSLSPGHGYTF. Variable domain in full (rest from reference TRBV7-9 and TRBJ1-2): DTGVSQNPRHKITKRGQNVTFRCDPISEHNRLYWYRQTLGQGPEFLTYFQNEAQLEKSRLLSDRFSAERPKGSFSTLEIQRTEQGDSAMYLCASSLSPGHGYTFGSGTRLTVV.

The CDR3 coding sequence is TGTGCCAGCAGCTTGTTAGGGGTCCCCTACAATGAGCAGTTCTTC. Amino acid sequence: CASSLLGVPYNEQFF. The J gene is TRBJ2-1, the V gene TRBV5-6; a possible D gene is TRBD1 (5 bases). V gave up 1 base and J gave up 2 bases, with 10 bases separating them. The CDR3 length is 15 residues. The germline V gene encodes CDR1 SGHDT and CDR2 YYEEEE.

The V gene is TRBV29-1, the J gene TRBJ2-7; 8 bases are shared with TRBD1. V lost 6 bases to trimming and J lost 3 bases; unmatched junction nucleotides: 7. The V gene's germline CDR1 is SQVTM and CDR2 ANQGSEA. The CDR3 runs 13 residues. CDR3 in amino acids: CSVARDRIYEQYF. The CDR3 nucleotides are TGCAGCGTAGCCCGGGACAGGATCTACGAGCAGTACTTC.

V gene TRBV7-9 combines with J gene TRBJ1-1, with a weak D call TRBD1 (6 bases). Germline CDR1 and CDR2: SEHNR and FQNEAQ (reference sequence). This CDR3 spans 15 amino acids. Trimming removed 7 bases from V and 0 bases from J, with 15 bases in between. CDR3 DNA sequence: TGTGCCAGCAACTCACTACAGGGAATGAACACTGAAGCTTTCTTT. Translated, it gives CASNSLQGMNTEAFF.

This chain connects TRBV27 to TRBJ1-3, with TRBD1 matching over 7 bases. The germline CDR1 and CDR2 sequences are MNHEY and SMNVEV (reference sequence). The CDR3 is made up of 16 amino acids. The V gene end was trimmed by 4 bases and the J gene end by 0 bases; junction bases not matched to a gene: 6. CDR3 nucleotides: TGTGCCAGCAGTTCCGGGACAGTCTTCTCTGGAAACACCATATATTTT. Protein sequence: CASSSGTVFSGNTIYF.

This chain uses TRBV19 with TRBJ2-7, with D perhaps TRBD2 (5 bases). V lost 3 bases and J lost 0, with 9 bases in between. Per the germline V gene, CDR1 is LNHDA and CDR2 is SQIVND (reference sequence). This CDR3 region has 14 residues. The CDR3 reads CASSIAGSSYEQYF. In DNA, the CDR3 is TGTGCCAGTAGTATTGCTGGGAGCTCCTACGAGCAGTACTTC.

Only one count was recorded for this clone. The rearrangement uses TRBV7-9 and TRBJ1-1, with 10 nucleotides matching TRBD1. The CDR3 is 14 amino acids. Germline CDR1 reads SEHNR; CDR2 reads FQNEAQ (reference sequence). With 4 bases clipped from V and 3 bases from J, the junction kept 2 bases outside the gene matches. DNA for the CDR3: TGTGCCAGCAGCTGGGGGACAGGGGACACTGAAGCTTTCTTT. This gives the protein CASSWGTGDTEAFF.

The genes are TRBV4-1 and TRBJ1-2, with 7 bases that match TRBD1. Germline V gene sequence: CDR1 MGHRA, CDR2 YSYEKL. J lost 0 bases, V lost 0 bases, and 4 bases had no gene match. The CDR3 spans 16 residues. CDR3 in DNA: TGCGCCAGCAGCCAAGACCGGACAGGCGCTAACTATGGCTACACCTTC. Its protein is CASSQDRTGANYGYTF.

The chain combines TRBV30 with TRBJ1-1; D uncertain. The CDR3 contains 11 residues. Germline values: CDR1 GTSNPN, CDR2 SVGIG (reference sequence). Trimming removed 4 bases from V and 5 bases from J, with 8 bases in between. CDR3 protein: CAWKTETEAFF. In DNA, the CDR3 is TGTGCCTGGAAGACTGAAACTGAAGCTTTCTTT.

The chain employs TRBV5-1 and TRBJ2-1, with 8 bases aligning to TRBD2. Trimming cost V 8 bases and J 8 bases; bases outside gene matches: 27. Germline V gene data show CDR1 as SGHRS and CDR2 as YFSETQ. This CDR3 spans 19 amino acids. CDR3 in amino acids: CARSRATYDRGGPIDEQFF. The CDR3 DNA reads as TGCGCCAGAAGTAGGGCGACATATGATCGGGGGGGCCCTATCGATGAGCAGTTCTTC.

The gene calls are TRBV14 and TRBJ1-4, with no clear D. V was shortened by 0 bases and J by 5 bases, with 10 bases between the two germline ends. CDR1 and CDR2 (germline): SGHDN, FVKESK. The CDR3 length is 15 residues. The CDR3, as DNA: TGTGCCAGCAGCCAAGACGGTCTGACAAATGAAAAACTGTTTTTT. It codes for CASSQDGLTNEKLFF.

The chain employs TRBV6-5 and TRBJ1-3, with no clear D. V was clipped by 6 bases and J by 3 bases, with 9 bases between them. The CDR3 extends over 13 amino acids. CDR1 is MNHEY, CDR2 SVGAGI, per germline. This CDR3 is CASRESGGNTIYF. The CDR3 DNA reads TGTGCCAGCAGAGAGAGTGGTGGAAACACCATATATTTT.

This clone is a singleton in its sample. The chain couples TRBV6-5 to TRBJ2-4; TRBD1 aligns across 7 bases. The V segment lost 6 bases and the J segment 1 base; nucleotides outside the gene matches: 3. This CDR3 is built from 14 residues. CDR1 MNHEY and CDR2 SVGAGI come from the germline V gene. CDR3 nucleotides: TGTGCCAGCAGCCTCAGGGGGGCCAAAAACATTCAGTACTTC. This sequence encodes CASSLRGAKNIQYF.

This clone was detected only a few times. Distinct nucleotide sequences in the sample also encode this CDR3. CDR3 nucleotides: TGTGCCAGCAGCGTAGCGAGCGGGGGCTACGAGCAGTACTTC. Its translation is CASSVASGGYEQYF. This rearrangement joins TRBV9 to TRBJ2-7; 8 nucleotides align to TRBD2. V lost 0 bases and J lost 3; bases outside the gene matches: 2. The CDR3 totals 14 residues. The germline V gene has CDR1 SGDLS and CDR2 YYNGEE.

The sample holds one count of this clone. CDR3 in amino acids: CASSLVGTGDDYGYTF. The CDR3 nucleotides read TGTGCCAGCAGCTTGGTTGGGACAGGGGACGACTATGGCTACACCTTC. The chain couples TRBV5-6 to TRBJ1-2, with TRBD1 matching 10 bases. V lost 0 bases and J lost 3; bases outside the gene matches: 5. The CDR3 runs to 16 residues. Germline assignment: CDR1 SGHDT and CDR2 YYEEEE. The full variable domain, rest sourced from reference TRBV5-6 and TRBJ1-2, is DAGVTQSPTHLIKTRGQQVTLRCSPKSGHDTVSWYQQALGQGPQFIFQYYEEEERQRGNFPDRFSGHQFPNYSSELNVNALLLGDSALYLCASSLVGTGDDYGYTFGSGTRLTVV.

The chain joins TRBV27 to TRBJ2-3; the match to TRBD2 covers 10 bases. Germline V gene lookup returns CDR1 MNHEY and CDR2 SMNVEV (reference sequence). The CDR3 has 17 residues. J gave up 1 base and V 1 base, and 5 bases lay outside the gene matches. The chain's CDR3 is CASSLLFGTSGTDTQYF. In nucleotides, the CDR3 is TGTGCCAGCAGTTTATTATTCGGGACTAGCGGCACAGATACGCAGTATTTT.

The chain recombines TRBV27 with TRBJ1-2, with D hard to call. V was clipped by 0 bases and J by 7 bases, with 9 bases between them. The CDR3 contains 13 residues. CDR1 is MNHEY, CDR2 SMNVEV, per germline (reference sequence). The DNA of the CDR3 is TGTGCCAGCAGTTTATCGGCCCCGGGTGGCTACACCTTC. As protein: CASSLSAPGGYTF.

This rearrangement joins TRBV5-4 to TRBJ2-3, with TRBD2 matching over 10 bases. Germline assignment: CDR1 SGHNT and CDR2 YYREEE (reference sequence). The trim removed 2 bases at V and 4 bases at J, leaving 4 bases unmatched. The CDR3 contains 15 residues. CDR3 region: CASSFGTSEADTQYF. The CDR3 nucleotides are TGTGCCAGCAGCTTTGGGACTAGCGAGGCAGATACGCAGTATTTT.

The chain has TRBV19 and TRBJ2-5; possibly TRBD1 for D (6 bases). CDR1 LNHDA and CDR2 SQIVND come from the germline V gene (reference sequence). The CDR3 totals 13 residues. Trimming removed 5 bases at V and 5 bases at J, with 12 bases between. The CDR3 here is CASSSGVTETQYF. CDR3 DNA sequence: TGTGCCAGTAGTTCAGGGGTTACGGAGACCCAGTACTTC.

The chain couples TRBV5-1 to TRBJ2-7, with D maybe TRBD2 (6 bases). V lost 4 bases and J 6 bases, leaving 14 bases between the germline ends. Looked up from germline, CDR1 is SGHRS and CDR2 is YFSETQ. The CDR3 is 13 amino acids. The CDR3 loop is CASSPAGGSEQYF. CDR3 DNA sequence: TGCGCCAGCAGCCCGGCCGGGGGTTCCGAGCAGTACTTC.

J is TRBJ2-5 and V is TRBV7-3; the D is unclear. Germline assignment: CDR1 SGHTA and CDR2 FQGTGA. The CDR3 consists of 13 residues. V lost 1 base, J lost 2 bases, and 5 bases lay in between. Here the CDR3 DNA reads TGTGCCAGCAGCTTAAACAGACAAGAGACCCAGTACTTC. Translating gives CASSLNRQETQYF.

The chain uses TRBV11-2 and TRBJ1-1; unclear D gene. V was trimmed by 1 base and J by 6 bases, leaving 9 bases between them. Germline loops: CDR1 SGHAT, CDR2 FQNNGV. CDR3 length: 13 residues. In DNA, the CDR3 is TGTGCCAGCAGCTTAGTTTTCCCCGCTGAAGCTTTCTTT. Encoded protein: CASSLVFPAEAFF.

This chain links TRBV4-2 with TRBJ1-2, with TRBD1 matching 7 bases. The CDR3 totals 14 residues. Trimming at V came to 2 bases and at J to 7 bases, leaving 7 bases not matched to a gene. Germline V gene sequence: CDR1 LGHNA, CDR2 YNFKEQ. Written as DNA, the CDR3 is TGTGCCAGCAGCCAACAGCCGACAGGGAGTGGCTACACCTTC. This codes for CASSQQPTGSGYTF.

The chain employs TRBV19 and TRBJ1-2; D unresolved. Germline CDR1 LNHDA, CDR2 SQIVND (reference sequence). With 7 bases removed from V and 3 bases from J, the gap between germline ends came to 15 bases. The CDR3 is 14 amino acids. The CDR3 bases are TGTGCCAGTACCGCACAGCTCTCCGACTATGGCTACACCTTC. Amino acids: CASTAQLSDYGYTF. Full variable domain (missing parts from reference TRBV19 and TRBJ1-2): DGGITQSPKYLFRKEGQNVTLSCEQNLNHDAMYWYRQDPGQGLRLIYYSQIVNDFQKGDIAEGYSVSREKKESFPLTVTSAQKNPTAFYLCASTAQLSDYGYTFGSGTRLTVV.

This chain uses TRBV10-2 with TRBJ2-3, with 9 bases matching TRBD2. CDR1 and CDR2 from the germline V gene are WSHSY and SAAADI. V lost 8 bases to trimming and J lost 2 bases; unmatched junction nucleotides: 5. This CDR3 has 14 residues. The CDR3 sequence is CASLPSGDTDTQYF. The CDR3 DNA reads TGCGCCAGCCTGCCTAGCGGGGACACAGATACGCAGTATTTT.

The chain employs TRBV5-8 and TRBJ2-7, with TRBD1 matching 9 bases. The CDR3 contains 15 residues. Trimming cost V 4 bases and J 2 bases; bases outside gene matches: 7. The germline CDR1 and CDR2 sequences are SGHTS and YDEGEE. In nucleotides, the CDR3 is TGTGCCAGCAGCAAGGACAGGGGAGGTACCTACGAGCAGTACTTC. Translating gives CASSKDRGGTYEQYF.

This sequence joins TRBV28 and TRBJ1-6; TRBD1 agrees at 9 bases. V lost 3 bases, J lost 7 bases, and 4 bases stayed unmatched. The V gene's germline CDR1 is MDHEN and CDR2 SYDVKM. CDR3 length equals 15 residues. As DNA, the CDR3 is TGTGCCAGCAGTTTCGGGGGACAGGGCAATTCACCCCTCCACTTT. Protein product: CASSFGGQGNSPLHF.